This T cell receptor (beta chain) stems from a study of shared clonotypes between healthy human individuals. Whole-study context: Ranging from 18 to 49 in age, donors were two women and three men.

The run depth of the assay was deep. The authors split each subset's genomic DNA evenly across several immunoSEQ plates. The assay was immunoSEQ multiplex PCR, and TCRdb's table has in-frame clones only and misses some. Altogether approximately 2,300,000 clones are present, around 93% being singletons, with the ten largest covering 0.37%. The V gene lost 3 bases and the J gene lost 5 bases, with 11 bases spanning the gap. There are 13 residues in the CDR3. Germline-derived CDR1 and CDR2 are MGHRA and YSYEKL. The sequence came from a man younger than 35 in good health. Some clones in this sample may be carry-over from other donors' samples. V and J are TRBV4-1 and TRBJ2-7, with D unresolved. The sequencing input was naive CD4+ T cells from PBMCs. Subset specified: CD45RA+ positively selected. In nucleotides, the CDR3 is TGCGCCAGCAGCCACATCCTTCTAGACGAGCAGTACTTC. As protein: CASSHILLDEQYF.